This TCR beta chain is drawn from a study of cytomegalovirus exposure and HLA in healthy donors (dated by TCRdb to the late 2010s). Study-wide context: In an earlier analysis of fewer than 750 of the donors, under 300 Gb of sequence data and 90 million to 120 million unique TCR beta sequences from roughly 190 million T cells were reported. Roughly 5 DR-DQ haplotypes were handled as single units for association and clustering because linkage in the cohort was strong. Genome-wide SNP genotypes for about 65% of the roughly 700 donors were used in a later genetic analysis, which treated that subset as a discovery cohort. A later analysis re-examined previously published TCR beta repertoires from more than 600 donors and added high-resolution HLA genotyping to investigate patterns of TCR occurrence. In addition to the first cohort of 666 subjects, a separate validation cohort of 130 or so different subjects was used. All discovery cohort repertoires had been generated using a single sequencing platform. Among the roughly 410 genotyped donors, more than 70% belonged to the genetic ancestry cluster associated with self-reported Caucasian donors. Donor age, sex, ethnicity and CMV serostatus were compiled together with the repertoire data. Using immunosequencing, the study profiled T cell repertoires from fewer than 850 subjects and related those repertoires to cytomegalovirus serostatus. On average, over 200,000 unique TCR beta nucleotide sequences were sequenced per donor among several hundred genotyped donors of the cohort, with roughly 18% of those sequences being non-productive. The aim of the study was to test whether cataloging public T cell receptors could identify signatures of past pathogen exposure. About 280 gigabases of sequencing data and roughly 80 million unique TCR sequences made up an early release that covered around 640 HLA-typed donors. The later analysis used no new phenotypic data to find candidate immune exposures, relying instead on TCR beta sequences and their occurrence across donors. Typing coverage varied by locus: about 620-630 donors for A, B, C, DRB1 and DQB1; approximately 500 for DQA1; some 610 for DPA1; fewer than 480 for DPB1. To predict cytomegalovirus infection status, the study brought together high-throughput TCR immunosequencing, statistical association of individual TCRs with disease status, and machine learning. An earlier analysis of 500 to 650 of the donors applied high-throughput TCR beta sequencing to assess whether each TCR beta V gene segment acted as functional or pseudogenic. HLA typing included class I and class II loci at four-digit resolution.

The CDR3 contains 13 residues, cysteine and phenylalanine counted. Only the CDR3 portion is preserved as DNA: 39 bases, with reading frame beginning at the first base. CDR1 and CDR2, looked up from the germline V gene, are MDHEN and SYDVKM. The germline V end is reduced by 3 bases and the J end by 14 bases; junction bases left unmatched: 6. What the research found in general, with its limitations: Across donors, most TCR sequences were observed very rarely, whereas some public TCRs were present in many individuals. CMV serostatus was the only immune exposure information available for the cohort. Because counts were too low, 15 to 20 rarely observed V segments, including chromosome 9 orphons, were left out of the earlier analysis of some 600 of the donors. A further reported finding was that TCR beta sequences accurately predicted the HLA-A and HLA-B alleles for most subjects in the first cohort. The classifier was reported to diagnose cytomegalovirus status with high specificity and sensitivity in both the original cohort and the validation cohort. When HLA alleles, especially DR and DQ, strongly co-occurred, attributing TCR associations to individual alleles was difficult. The 87-base-pair reads could not distinguish some IMGT-functional V segments, including TRBV6-2 and TRBV6-3, so those segments were excluded. The authors suggested that the approach could potentially be extended to other disease states and immunological phenotypes. Linkage disequilibrium might explain the correlated functional status among segregating V segments, but an unknown experimental factor could not be ruled out. Roughly uniform sequencing depth across donors was assumed in presence/absence analyses, although this assumption may not hold. According to a later genetic analysis, donors in an Asian-associated ancestry cluster had fewer N-insertions in productive TCRs than the approximately 700-donor mean. In vitro tests confirmed that a few of the cytomegalovirus-associated TCR beta chains recognize cytomegalovirus antigens. A later genetic analysis associated a missense DCLRE1C variant with V-gene and J-gene trimming of TCR beta chains, and an independent cohort replicated the association. Because some donors lacked HLA typing at each locus, the association tests relied only on the typed subset. Compared with equally common non-associated chains, HLA-associated TCR beta chains in a later analysis were more clonally expanded and had lower generation probabilities. An earlier analysis of some 590 of the donors showed that most TCR beta V segments appeared in productive rearrangements either about 90% or about 30% of the time, which broadly matched IMGT annotations. A cluster of highly shared sequence variants was judged likely to be a technical artifact of the sequencing pipeline. In a later analysis, TCR association rates were found to vary across HLA loci, with the most associated TCRs seen for DRB1 alleles and the fewest for HLA-C alleles. In a later analysis, several top co-occurrence clusters were reported to appear linked to parvovirus B19, influenza, CMV and Epstein-Barr virus. Most CMV-associated TCR beta chains appeared to be HLA-restricted in a later analysis, and the HLA associations seemed to be driven largely by CMV exposure. In a later analysis, some 17,000 TCR beta sequences were associated with specific HLA alleles at a false discovery rate of 0.05. A total of about 180 TCR beta chains were listed by the study as associated with cytomegalovirus. This cohort had only TCR beta chains sequenced, and the lack of alpha or paired-chain data limited which features could be detected.

Library preparation was by the immunoSEQ multiplex PCR assay. A mixture of 60 forward primers for TCR Vbeta segments and 13 reverse primers for TCR Jbeta segments was used in the multiplex PCR. Amplification of the CDR3 region of rearranged TCR beta genes was performed with a multiplex PCR assay on genomic DNA. Amplified TCR beta libraries were sequenced as 87-base-pair reads on the Illumina HiSeq System. The paper's data handling went like this. A later analysis tallied 70 million to 100 million unique TCR beta chains across the 666 repertoires, and approximately 11 million of those chains were shared by two or more donors. A nearest-neighbor algorithm error-corrected the raw reads and collapsed the reads into unique sequences, merging closely related sequences to remove PCR and sequencing errors. To assign V, D and J gene segments, CDR3 sequences were aligned to IMGT reference sequences. For a sequence to be retained, at least a six-nucleotide match to both a V gene segment and a J gene segment was required. A rearrangement was called productive if the CDR3 had no stop codons and remained in frame with V and J, and every other rearrangement was called non-productive. Following IMGT convention, CDR3 was defined as the stretch from the second conserved V-encoded cysteine to the conserved J-encoded phenylalanine. The earlier analysis of around 640 of the donors excluded sequences that lacked an unambiguous match to a single V gene segment. An earlier analysis of 587 of the donors classified V segments as functional when productive rearrangements were above 56.7% and as segregating when the standard deviation between donors was above 5%. A statistical classification framework was built for diagnosing cytomegalovirus status from the catalog of TCR beta chain sequences. In a later analysis, TCR nucleotide sequences were compared against IMGT/GENE-DB human TR gene sequences so that V and J genes could be assigned. A later analysis assigned CDR3 sequences and most-parsimonious VDJ recombination scenarios with the TCRdist pipeline. In a later analysis, each TCR beta chain was defined by its CDR3 amino acid sequence together with its V-gene family, and reads lacking a unique V-gene family were excluded. A later analysis removed 600 or so highly shared, low-generation-probability nucleotide sequences to deal with suspected cross-contamination and a sequencing artifact. A later analysis calculated a clonal expansion index for each public chain from normalized within-repertoire ranks of inferred template counts. Generation probabilities in a later analysis came from a VDJ recombination model fitted to out-of-frame rearrangements, and those results were checked against IGoR. In a later analysis, hypergeometric tests were used to score TCR-TCR, TCR-HLA and TCR-CMV co-occurrence, with a repertoire-size bias correction applied to TCR pairs. In a later analysis, false discovery rates were estimated by permuting HLA or CMV assignments 20 times. A later analysis grouped co-occurring TCRs with DBSCAN, adding TCRdist sequence similarity when clustering within HLA-allele-positive subsets. Repertoires with fewer than 30,000 or more than 120,000 public chains, plus five repertoires with anomalous nucleotide sharing, were excluded from co-occurrence clustering. The clones in this table, taken by TCRdb from immuneACCESS, are in-frame only. Not every clone is retained; where verified, under half of the shortfall comes from an unresolved V gene, and the cause of the rest is unknown. The DNA was the basis for D and trimming; V, J and clone size are from that table. In this sample the table shows about 110,000 clones, about 70% of which occur a single time. Roughly 8.4% of the sample comes from the top ten.

This clone turned up a few times. It has no known antigen specificity. No base-level quality is on record; no much larger clone is a single base apart. The cohort was made up of approximately 670 healthy bone marrow donors. At the time of sampling, every cohort member was nominally healthy, though immune exposures that went unrecorded were likely present. The donor tested CMV seropositive and was one of the 289 seropositive cohort members. Each donor provided a peripheral blood sample, and peripheral blood mononuclear cells were used for TCR beta sequencing. Genomic DNA extraction from the blood cell samples was performed with the Qiagen DNeasy Blood Extraction Kit.

Sequenced input: PBMCs. This chain joins TRBV28 to TRBJ2-1, with TRBD2 matching 11 junction bases. The sequence was collected from a man aged 25-45 years in good health and CMV-seropositive. The DNA sequence follows: TGTGCCAGCAGTTTGGTAGCGGGGGGGAAAGAGTTCTTC. This yields the protein CASSLVAGGKEFF.